Below are 25 T cell receptor beta chains sequenced from a single sample in a study of cytomegalovirus exposure and HLA in healthy donors. The PCR employed 60 Vbeta primers together with 13 Jbeta primers. Assay used: immunoSEQ multiplex PCR; TCRdb lists only in-frame clones, some missing. The repertoire holds approximately 160,000 clones, with approximately 81% as singletons. Input material: PBMCs. These receptors all stem from a man aged 18 to 29 in good health and CMV-seronegative.

The chain joins TRBV27 to TRBJ2-1; a possible D gene is TRBD1 (7 bases). Per the germline V gene, CDR1 is MNHEY and CDR2 is SMNVEV (reference sequence). The V end was cut by 3 bases, the J end by 12 bases, with 27 bases between. The CDR3 loop spans 17 amino acids. The CDR3 reads CASSLNAGLSTGEVQFF. The DNA of the CDR3 is TGTGCCAGCAGTTTGAATGCGGGACTTAGTACAGGGGAGGTGCAGTTCTTC.

CDR3 bases: TGTGCCAGCAGCCTGTCCGGGGAGCTGTTTTTT. It encodes CASSLSGELFF. This chain uses TRBV7-6 with TRBJ2-2; D not certain. From germline, CDR1 is SGHVS and CDR2 FNYEAQ. This CDR3 has 11 amino acids. Trimming pared 5 bases from V and 6 bases from J, leaving 4 bases between.

A note on this clone: The junction departs from the called germline gene at one end, perhaps through a read error. The chain recombines TRBV7-9 with TRBJ2-1, with TRBD2 matching over 12 bases. The CDR3 is 19 residues long. CDR1 and CDR2 from the germline V gene are SEHNR and FQNEAQ (reference sequence). The chain's CDR3 is CSSSLGPPVTSGRHNEQFF. Written as DNA, the CDR3 is TGTTCCAGCAGCTTAGGTCCCCCCGTGACTAGCGGGAGACACAATGAGCAGTTCTTC.

In its sample, this clone was seen a few times. The genes are TRBV4-1 and TRBJ2-7; TRBD2 aligns across 13 bases. The CDR3 is 16 amino acids. Losses at the gene ends were 4 bases for V and 7 bases for J; bases not matched to a gene: 10. CDR1 and CDR2 from the germline V gene are MGHRA and YSYEKL. The CDR3 DNA reads as TGCGCCAGCAGCCGTCCGGGACTAGCGGGGTCGTTTGAGCAGTACTTC. This gives the protein CASSRPGLAGSFEQYF.

The chain employs TRBV5-4 and TRBJ1-2, with 9 positions matching TRBD1. The junction had 9 bases not matched to a gene; V was cut back by 7 bases and J by 8 bases. The CDR3 has 13 residues. CDR1 and CDR2 from the germline V gene are SGHNT and YYREEE (reference sequence). CDR3 in amino acids: CASEKQGAGGYTF. The CDR3 bases are TGTGCCAGCGAAAAACAGGGGGCAGGAGGCTACACCTTC.

J is TRBJ1-5 and V is TRBV9; D gene unclear. In germline, CDR1 is SGDLS, CDR2 YYNGEE. V was trimmed by 0 bases and J by 4 bases, leaving 8 bases between them. This CDR3 has 14 residues. The DNA for the CDR3 is TGTGCCAGCAGCGTAGGGTCCCAGAATCAGCCCCAGCATTTT. Protein sequence: CASSVGSQNQPQHF.

This chain uses TRBV18 with TRBJ2-5; D unclear. Germline values: CDR1 KGHSH, CDR2 LQKENI. V shed 2 bases and J shed 2 bases, with 12 bases lying between them. The CDR3 sequence is 15 residues long. The CDR3 reads CASSPGTPRQETQYF. CDR3 bases: TGTGCCAGCTCACCAGGCACACCGAGGCAAGAGACCCAGTACTTC.

This sequence joins TRBV6-1 and TRBJ2-7; D gene uncertain. Trimming cost V 3 bases and J 0 bases, with 6 bases left between them. Germline assignment: CDR1 MNHNS and CDR2 SASEGT. The CDR3 sequence is 13 residues long. CDR3 in amino acids: CASSDFYSYEQYF. Here the CDR3 DNA reads TGTGCCAGCAGTGATTTCTACTCCTACGAGCAGTACTTC.

This chain joins TRBV9 and TRBJ2-3; 8 bases match TRBD2. V trimming: 0 bases; J trimming: 5 bases; junction bases outside the gene matches: 5. Germline CDR1 reads SGDLS; CDR2 reads YYNGEE. The CDR3 loop spans 15 amino acids. The CDR3 is CASSVDERELDTQYF. CDR3 nucleotides: TGTGCCAGCAGCGTAGACGAGCGGGAGTTAGATACGCAGTATTTT.

The chain carries TRBV19 and TRBJ1-1; weak D call: TRBD1 (5 bases). CDR1 and CDR2 from the germline V gene are LNHDA and SQIVND (reference sequence). Trimming stripped 7 bases from V and 4 bases from J, with 19 bases between. The CDR3 has 15 amino acids. The CDR3, as DNA: TGTGCCAGTAAGGGGCGGGAGGGACCACGCACTGAAGCTTTCTTT. Protein sequence: CASKGREGPRTEAFF.

The chain recombines TRBV12-5 with TRBJ2-7; 9 positions match TRBD1. The CDR3 loop spans 16 amino acids. The V gene end was trimmed by 2 bases and the J gene end by 6 bases; junction bases not matched to a gene: 11. Per the germline V gene, CDR1 is LGHNT and CDR2 is FRNRAP. The CDR3, as DNA: TGTGCTAGTGGTTTGACAACCGGGACAGGGAATGGCGAGCAGTACTTC. It codes for CASGLTTGTGNGEQYF.

The sample holds a few counts of this clone. This chain connects TRBV10-1 to TRBJ2-3, with 9 nucleotides matching TRBD1. CDR1 and CDR2 from the germline V gene are WNHNN and SYGVQD (reference sequence). The CDR3 has 14 residues. Germline trimming cut 7 bases from V and 6 bases from J; bases unmatched to any gene: 8. The CDR3 loop reads CASKTTGGKDTQYF. CDR3 in DNA: TGCGCCAGCAAGACGACAGGGGGAAAGGATACGCAGTATTTT.

As for this clone: Distinct nucleotide sequences in the sample also encode this CDR3. The rearrangement joins TRBV28 to TRBJ1-4; a weak D match, TRBD1 (5 bases). Germline CDR1 is MDHEN and CDR2 is SYDVKM. V shed 4 bases and J shed 6 bases, with 12 bases lying between them. The CDR3 has 14 residues. The CDR3 region has the DNA TGTGCCAGCAGTTCCAGGGAACTCGATGAAAAACTGTTTTTT. It codes for CASSSRELDEKLFF. Based on the CDR3 plus reference TRBV28 and TRBJ1-4, the full variable domain is DVKVTQSSRYLVKRTGEKVFLECVQDMDHENMFWYRQDPGLGLRLIYFSYDVKMKEKGDIPEGYSVSREKKERFSLILESASTNQTSMYLCASSSRELDEKLFFGSGTQLSVL.

The chain links TRBV4-1 to TRBJ2-3; TRBD2 matches 8 bases. J lost 2 bases, V lost 6 bases, and 10 bases had no gene match. Germline V lookup: CDR1 MGHRA, CDR2 YSYEKL. The CDR3 is made up of 16 amino acids. The DNA of the CDR3 is TGCGCCAGCAGTCAATCCCGGGGGGGTTTCACAGATACGCAGTATTTT. The encoded protein is CASSQSRGGFTDTQYF.

This clone was detected once. V and J are TRBV4-1 and TRBJ2-2, with 7 bases aligning to TRBD2. Trimming removed 3 bases from V and 7 bases from J; junction bases left unmatched: 11. There are 16 residues in the CDR3. CDR1 is MGHRA, CDR2 YSYEKL, per germline. CDR3 amino acids: CASSHPRVAGRGELFF. The CDR3 coding sequence is TGCGCCAGCAGCCATCCCAGGGTAGCGGGTCGCGGGGAGCTGTTTTTT.

The V call is TRBV14, the J call TRBJ2-5, with TRBD2 matching over 10 bases. The CDR3 is 19 amino acids. Trimming cost V 5 bases and J 4 bases; bases outside gene matches: 19. Germline V CDR1 and CDR2: SGHDN, FVKESK. The CDR3 sequence is CASSFRSPLGLAGVETQYF. The CDR3 nucleotides read TGTGCCAGCAGCTTTCGGAGCCCCTTGGGGCTAGCGGGAGTAGAGACCCAGTACTTC. Variable domain in full (rest from reference TRBV14 and TRBJ2-5): EAGVTQFPSHSVIEKGQTVTLRCDPISGHDNLYWYRRVMGKEIKFLLHFVKESKQDESGMPNNRFLAERTGGTYSTLKVQPAELEDSGVYFCASSFRSPLGLAGVETQYFGPGTRLLVL.

The chain joins TRBV4-3 to TRBJ1-6; tentatively, D is TRBD1 (6 bases). The CDR3 loop spans 15 amino acids. V dropped 0 bases and J dropped 8 bases, with 11 bases sitting between them. The germline gives CDR1 LGHNA, CDR2 YSLEER. Here the CDR3 DNA reads TGCGCCAGCAGCCAAGATAGGCAGGGGTATTCACCCCTCCACTTT. Translating it yields CASSQDRQGYSPLHF.

V usage is TRBV19 and J usage is TRBJ1-1, with a weak D call TRBD1 (5 bases). V was trimmed by 4 bases and J by 8 bases, leaving 14 bases between them. Germline V gives CDR1 LNHDA, CDR2 SQIVND (reference sequence). The CDR3 has 13 amino acids. CDR3 in amino acids: CASSNPVGAEAFF. The CDR3 DNA is TGTGCCAGTAGTAACCCGGTTGGGGCCGAAGCTTTCTTT.

The chain carries TRBV7-9 and TRBJ2-1; possibly TRBD1 for D (5 bases). From germline, CDR1 is SEHNR and CDR2 FQNEAQ (reference sequence). V lost 1 base and J 7 bases, leaving 14 bases between the germline ends. This CDR3 is 15 amino acids long. The chain's CDR3 is CASSLGLRAGNEQFF. In DNA, the CDR3 is TGTGCCAGCAGCTTAGGTCTCAGGGCTGGGAATGAGCAGTTCTTC.

This clone was seen only a few times. The chain links TRBV4-3 to TRBJ1-5; no firm D call. The CDR3 is 13 residues long. With 0 bases removed from V and 3 bases from J, the gap between germline ends came to 3 bases. Germline CDR1 and CDR2: LGHNA and YSLEER. CDR3 sequence reads: CASSQEANQPQHF. Here the CDR3 DNA reads TGCGCCAGCAGCCAAGAAGCCAATCAGCCCCAGCATTTT.

The chain couples TRBV9 to TRBJ2-4, with TRBD1 matching 9 bases. Germline lookup yields CDR1 SGDLS and CDR2 YYNGEE. V shed 3 bases and J 1 base; nucleotides not matched to a gene: 5. The CDR3 sequence is 16 residues long. CDR3 region: CASSAGTGLAKNIQYF. The CDR3 coding sequence is TGTGCCAGCAGCGCCGGGACAGGGTTGGCCAAAAACATTCAGTACTTC.

J is TRBJ1-2 and V is TRBV5-1; D may be TRBD1 (5 bases). V lost 0 bases and J lost 3, with 12 bases in between. Looked up from germline, CDR1 is SGHRS and CDR2 is YFSETQ. This CDR3 has 15 amino acids. DNA for the CDR3: TGCGCCAGCAGCTTGGGTACCGACAGACACTATGGCTACACCTTC. Translating it yields CASSLGTDRHYGYTF.

The chain recombines TRBV30 with TRBJ1-1; D is uncertain. Germline CDR1 reads GTSNPN; CDR2 reads SVGIG (reference sequence). The CDR3 has 15 residues. The V end was cut by 0 bases, the J end by 7 bases, with 18 bases between. CDR3 sequence (DNA): TGTGCCTGGAGTGTACTGCGTCGGGGAGTTGGTGAAGCTTTCTTT. It codes for CAWSVLRRGVGEAFF.

V usage is TRBV19 and J usage is TRBJ2-1, with D perhaps matching TRBD2 (5 bases). The CDR3 has 13 amino acids. Germline loops: CDR1 LNHDA, CDR2 SQIVND (reference sequence). With 11 bases removed from V and 7 bases from J, the gap between germline ends came to 18 bases. CDR3 region: CASARGWENEQFF. The CDR3 region has the DNA TGTGCCTCAGCAAGAGGGTGGGAAAATGAGCAGTTCTTC. Drawing the rest from reference TRBV19 and TRBJ2-1, the complete variable domain is DGGITQSPKYLFRKEGQNVTLSCEQNLNHDAMYWYRQDPGQGLRLIYYSQIVNDFQKGDIAEGYSVSREKKESFPLTVTSAQKNPTAFYLCASARGWENEQFFGPGTRLTVL.

The gene calls are TRBV19 and TRBJ2-7; D perhaps matches TRBD2 (5 bases). Between the trimmed V and J ends, which lost 3 bases and 5 bases, there was a span of 17 bases. There are 15 residues in the CDR3. Germline V gene data show CDR1 as LNHDA and CDR2 as SQIVND (reference sequence). CDR3 nucleotide sequence: TGTGCCAGTAGTATCGGCGGCGTACTGAGGGACGAGCAGTACTTC. Amino acid sequence: CASSIGGVLRDEQYF.